This T cell receptor beta chain was identified in a study of cytomegalovirus exposure and HLA in healthy donors. Study background: In an early release, HLA-typed donors contributed 80 million to 95 million unique TCR sequences.

Whole-study results and caveats: A later analysis found TCR association rates differed by HLA locus, highest for DRB1 and lowest for HLA-C. Equally common other TCR beta chains were less clonally expanded than HLA-associated ones, a later analysis found. A later analysis found that most CMV-associated TCR beta chains appeared HLA-restricted.

Germline CDR1 is MNHEY and CDR2 is SMNVEV (reference sequence). V shed 5 bases and J shed 7 bases, with 8 bases lying between them. The CDR3 runs 12 residues. With respect to this clone: Its antigen is unknown. Other DNA sequences in this specimen translate into the identical CDR3.

PCR amplification relied on 60 Vbeta primers (plus 13 Jbeta primers). TCRdb keeps only in-frame clones here, not all; method: immunoSEQ multiplex PCR. The table records around 150,000 clones, over 60% of them present only once. This chain links TRBV27 with TRBJ1-4; possible D gene TRBD1, 6 bases. Source material: PBMCs. This sequence was found in a man aged 35-49 years in good health and CMV-seronegative. The CDR3 DNA reads TGTGCCAGCAGTCTCAGGGGTGAAAAACTGTTTTTT. It codes for CASSLRGEKLFF.